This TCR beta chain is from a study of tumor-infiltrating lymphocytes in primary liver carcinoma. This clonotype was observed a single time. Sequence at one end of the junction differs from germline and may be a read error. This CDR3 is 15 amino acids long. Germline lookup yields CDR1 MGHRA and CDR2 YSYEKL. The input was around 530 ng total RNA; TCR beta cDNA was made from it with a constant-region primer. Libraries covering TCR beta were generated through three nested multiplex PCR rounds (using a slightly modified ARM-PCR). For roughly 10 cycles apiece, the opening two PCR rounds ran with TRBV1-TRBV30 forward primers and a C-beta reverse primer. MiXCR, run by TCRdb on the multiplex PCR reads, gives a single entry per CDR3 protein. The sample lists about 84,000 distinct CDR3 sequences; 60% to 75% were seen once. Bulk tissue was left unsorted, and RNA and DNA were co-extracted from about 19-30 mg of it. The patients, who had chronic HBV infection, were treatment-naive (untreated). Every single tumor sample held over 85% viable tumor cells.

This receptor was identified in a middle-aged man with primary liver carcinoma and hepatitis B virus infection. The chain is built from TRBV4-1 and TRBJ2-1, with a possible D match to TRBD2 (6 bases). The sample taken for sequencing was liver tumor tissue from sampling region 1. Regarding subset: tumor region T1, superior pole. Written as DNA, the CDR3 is TGCGCCAGCAGCCGAGACGGGAGTGTCCACAATGGGCAGTTCTTC. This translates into CASSRDGSVHNGQFF.